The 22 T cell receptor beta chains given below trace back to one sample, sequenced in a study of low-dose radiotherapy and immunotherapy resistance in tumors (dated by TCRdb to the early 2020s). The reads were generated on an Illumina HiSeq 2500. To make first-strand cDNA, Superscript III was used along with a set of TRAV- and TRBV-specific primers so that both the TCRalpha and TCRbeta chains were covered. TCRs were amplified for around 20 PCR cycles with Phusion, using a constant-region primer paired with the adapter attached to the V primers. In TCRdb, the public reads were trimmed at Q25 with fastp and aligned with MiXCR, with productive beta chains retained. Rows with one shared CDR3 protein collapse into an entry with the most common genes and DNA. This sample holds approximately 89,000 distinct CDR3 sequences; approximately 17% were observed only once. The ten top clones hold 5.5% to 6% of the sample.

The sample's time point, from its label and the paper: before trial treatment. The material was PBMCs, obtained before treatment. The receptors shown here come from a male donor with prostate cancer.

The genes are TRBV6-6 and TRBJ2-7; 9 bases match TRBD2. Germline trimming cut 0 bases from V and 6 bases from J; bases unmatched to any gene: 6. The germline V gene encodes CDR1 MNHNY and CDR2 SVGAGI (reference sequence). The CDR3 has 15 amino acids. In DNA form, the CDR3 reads TGTGCCAGCAGTTACTCTAGCGGGAGCGGCGCCGAGCAGTACTTC. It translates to CASSYSSGSGAEQYF.

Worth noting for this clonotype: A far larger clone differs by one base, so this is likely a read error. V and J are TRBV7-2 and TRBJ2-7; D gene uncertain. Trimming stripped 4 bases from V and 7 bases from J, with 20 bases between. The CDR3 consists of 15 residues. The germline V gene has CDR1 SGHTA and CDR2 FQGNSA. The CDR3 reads CASSYHAGSYNEQYF. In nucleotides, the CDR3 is TGTGCCAGCAGCTACCATGCCGGCTCGTACAATGAGCAGTACTTC.

The CDR3 reads CASSPQVGDVGYYEQYF. CDR3 nucleotide sequence: TGTGCCAGCTCACCACAGGTAGGGGACGTTGGATACTACGAGCAGTACTTC. V and J are TRBV18 and TRBJ2-7; D tentatively reads TRBD1 or TRBD2 (5 bases each). Looked up from germline, CDR1 is KGHSH and CDR2 is LQKENI. There are 17 residues in the CDR3. The germline V and J ends were trimmed by 1 base and 3 bases, with 19 bases remaining between them.

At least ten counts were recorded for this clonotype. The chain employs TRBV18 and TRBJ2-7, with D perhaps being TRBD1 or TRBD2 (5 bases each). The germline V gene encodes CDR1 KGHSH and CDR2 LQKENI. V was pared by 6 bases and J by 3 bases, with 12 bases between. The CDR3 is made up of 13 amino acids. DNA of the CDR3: TGTGCCAGCTCCCCGGGACCCAACTACGAGCAGTACTTC. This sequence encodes CASSPGPNYEQYF.

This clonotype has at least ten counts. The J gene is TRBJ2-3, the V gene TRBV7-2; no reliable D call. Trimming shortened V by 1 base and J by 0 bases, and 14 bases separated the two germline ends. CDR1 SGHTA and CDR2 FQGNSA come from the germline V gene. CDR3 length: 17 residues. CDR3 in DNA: TGTGCCAGCAGCTTAGTTTTTGGGCTCGCTAGCACAGATACGCAGTATTTT. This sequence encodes CASSLVFGLASTDTQYF.

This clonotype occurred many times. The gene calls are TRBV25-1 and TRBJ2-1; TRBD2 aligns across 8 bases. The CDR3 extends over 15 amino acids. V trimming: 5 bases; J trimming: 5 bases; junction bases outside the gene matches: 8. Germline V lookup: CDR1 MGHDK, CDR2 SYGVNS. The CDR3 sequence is CASSPPGGPNNEQFF. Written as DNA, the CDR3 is TGTGCCAGCAGTCCACCGGGGGGGCCGAACAATGAGCAGTTCTTC.

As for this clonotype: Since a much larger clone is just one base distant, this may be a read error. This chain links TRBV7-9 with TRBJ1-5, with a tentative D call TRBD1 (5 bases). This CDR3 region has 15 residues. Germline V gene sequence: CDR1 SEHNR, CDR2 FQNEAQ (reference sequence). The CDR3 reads CASSLRSGRNQSQHF. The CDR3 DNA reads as TGTGCCAGCAGCTTACGCTCAGGGAGAAATCAGTCCCAGCATTTT.

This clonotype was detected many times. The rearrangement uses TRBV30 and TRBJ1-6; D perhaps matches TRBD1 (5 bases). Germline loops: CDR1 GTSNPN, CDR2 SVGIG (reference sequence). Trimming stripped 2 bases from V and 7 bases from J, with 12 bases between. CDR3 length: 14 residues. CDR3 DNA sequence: TGTGCCTGGAGTCTCGACAGCCGAAATTCACCCCTCCACTTT. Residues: CAWSLDSRNSPLHF.

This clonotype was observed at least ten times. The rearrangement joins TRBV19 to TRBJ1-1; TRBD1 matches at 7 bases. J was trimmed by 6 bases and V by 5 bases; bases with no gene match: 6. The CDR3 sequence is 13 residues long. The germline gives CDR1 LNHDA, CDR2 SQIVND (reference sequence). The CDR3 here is CASSVYRGAEAFF. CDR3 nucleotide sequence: TGTGCCAGTAGTGTGTACAGGGGCGCTGAAGCTTTCTTT.

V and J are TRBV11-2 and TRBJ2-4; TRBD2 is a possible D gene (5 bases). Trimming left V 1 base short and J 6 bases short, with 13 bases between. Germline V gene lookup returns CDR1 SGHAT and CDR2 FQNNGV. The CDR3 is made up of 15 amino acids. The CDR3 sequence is CASSLGVGEVNIQYF. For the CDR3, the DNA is TGTGCCAGCAGCTTAGGTGTGGGAGAGGTAAACATTCAGTACTTC.

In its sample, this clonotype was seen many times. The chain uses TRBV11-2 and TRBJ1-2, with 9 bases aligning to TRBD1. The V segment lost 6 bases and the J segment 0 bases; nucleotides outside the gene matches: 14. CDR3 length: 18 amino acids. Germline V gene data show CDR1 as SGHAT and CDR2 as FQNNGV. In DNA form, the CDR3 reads TGTGCCAGCAGACCTATTAGAAGCTGGGACAGGGCTAACTATGGCTACACCTTC. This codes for CASRPIRSWDRANYGYTF. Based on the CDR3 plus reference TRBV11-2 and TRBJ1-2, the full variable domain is EAGVAQSPRYKIIEKRQSVAFWCNPISGHATLYWYQQILGQGPKLLIQFQNNGVVDDSQLPKDRFSAERLKGVDSTLKIQPAKLEDSAVYLCASRPIRSWDRANYGYTFGSGTRLTVV.

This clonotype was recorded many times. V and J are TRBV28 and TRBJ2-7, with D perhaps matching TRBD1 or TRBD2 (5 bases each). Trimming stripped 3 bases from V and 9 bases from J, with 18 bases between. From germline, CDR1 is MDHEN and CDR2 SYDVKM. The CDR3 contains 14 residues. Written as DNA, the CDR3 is TGTGCCAGCAGTTTTAGGGGAATGACCGCGGGGCAGTACTTC. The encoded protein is CASSFRGMTAGQYF.

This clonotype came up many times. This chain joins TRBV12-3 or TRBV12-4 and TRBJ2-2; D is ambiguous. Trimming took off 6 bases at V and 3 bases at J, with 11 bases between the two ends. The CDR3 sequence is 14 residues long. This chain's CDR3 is CASRPGPYTGELFF. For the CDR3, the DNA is TGTGCCAGCAGACCTGGCCCCTACACCGGGGAGCTGTTTTTT.

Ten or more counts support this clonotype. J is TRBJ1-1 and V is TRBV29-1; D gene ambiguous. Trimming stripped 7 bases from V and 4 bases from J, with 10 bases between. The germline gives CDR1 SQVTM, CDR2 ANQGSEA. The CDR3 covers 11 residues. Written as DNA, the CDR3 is TGCAGCGCAGACAAAAGCACTGAAGCTTTCTTT. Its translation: CSADKSTEAFF.

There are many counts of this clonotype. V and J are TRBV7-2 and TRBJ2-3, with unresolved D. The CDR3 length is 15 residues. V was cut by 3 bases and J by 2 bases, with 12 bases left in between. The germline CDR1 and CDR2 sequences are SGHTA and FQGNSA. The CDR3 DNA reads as TGTGCCAGCAGCTTTTTCCCCGGCGTCACAGATACGCAGTATTTT. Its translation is CASSFFPGVTDTQYF.

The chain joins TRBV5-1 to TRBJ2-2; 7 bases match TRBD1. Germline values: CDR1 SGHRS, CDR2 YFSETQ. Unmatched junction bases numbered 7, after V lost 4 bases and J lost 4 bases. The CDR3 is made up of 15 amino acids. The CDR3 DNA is TGCGCCAGCAGCACGACAGGGATTTCCACCGGGGAGCTGTTTTTT. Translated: CASSTTGISTGELFF.

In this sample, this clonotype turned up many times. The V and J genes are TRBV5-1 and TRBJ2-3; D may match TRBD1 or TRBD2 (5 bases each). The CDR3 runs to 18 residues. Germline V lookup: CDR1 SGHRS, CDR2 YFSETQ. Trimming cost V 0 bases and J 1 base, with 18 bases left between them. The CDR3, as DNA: TGCGCCAGCAGCTTGGCCGTGGGGATGGGACGTCGCACAGATACGCAGTATTTT. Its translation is CASSLAVGMGRRTDTQYF.

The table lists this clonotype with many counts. The DNA for the CDR3 is TGTGCCAGCACCTCCCGAGGGGGGGTTGCTAACTATGGCTACACCTTC. Its protein is CASTSRGGVANYGYTF. The V and J genes are TRBV28 and TRBJ1-2; possible D gene TRBD1, 6 bases. Germline-derived CDR1 and CDR2 are MDHEN and SYDVKM. The V end was cut by 7 bases, the J end by 0 bases, with 18 bases between. The length of the CDR3 is 16 residues.

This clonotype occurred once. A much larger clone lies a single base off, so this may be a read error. CDR3 residues: CASSARDSNTGVLFF. The CDR3 nucleotides read TGTGCCAGCAGCGCCCGGGACAGCAACACCGGGGTGCTGTTTTTT. The chain combines TRBV11-2 with TRBJ2-2, with 7 bases matching TRBD1. The length of the CDR3 is 15 residues. The germline CDR1 and CDR2 sequences are SGHAT and FQNNGV.

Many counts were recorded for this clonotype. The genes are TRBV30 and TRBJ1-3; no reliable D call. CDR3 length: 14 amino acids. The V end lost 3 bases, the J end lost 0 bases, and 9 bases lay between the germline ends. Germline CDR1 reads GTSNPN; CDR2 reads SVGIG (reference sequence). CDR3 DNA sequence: TGTGCCTGGAGCTCGTTTAGCTCTGGAAACACCATATATTTT. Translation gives CAWSSFSSGNTIYF. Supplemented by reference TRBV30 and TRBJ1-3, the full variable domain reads SQTIHQWPATLVQPVGSPLSLECTVEGTSNPNLYWYRQAAGRGLQLLFYSVGIGQISSEVPQNLSASRPQDRQFILSSKKLLLSDSGFYLCAWSSFSSGNTIYFGEGSWLTVV.

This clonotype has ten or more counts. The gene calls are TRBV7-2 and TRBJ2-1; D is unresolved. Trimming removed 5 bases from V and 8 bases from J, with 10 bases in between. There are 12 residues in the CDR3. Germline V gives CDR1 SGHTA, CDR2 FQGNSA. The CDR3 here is CASSGASDEQFF. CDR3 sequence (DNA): TGTGCCAGCAGCGGAGCTTCCGATGAGCAGTTCTTC.

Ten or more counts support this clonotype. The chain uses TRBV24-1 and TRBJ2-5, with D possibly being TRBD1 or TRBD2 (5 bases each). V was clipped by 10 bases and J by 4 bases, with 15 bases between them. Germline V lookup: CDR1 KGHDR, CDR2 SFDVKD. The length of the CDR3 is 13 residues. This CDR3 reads CATAGSGTETQYF. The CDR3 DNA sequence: TGTGCCACAGCTGGGAGTGGGACAGAGACCCAGTACTTC.